A single T cell receptor beta chain is shown here with its context. Its antigen is unidentified. The data originate from a study of cytomegalovirus exposure and HLA in healthy donors. As for the study in general: As an earlier analysis found, around 170 million T cells yielded 95 million to 130 million unique TCR beta sequences.

The PCR used 60 Vbeta and 13 Jbeta primers. The repertoire was sequenced with immunoSEQ multiplex PCR; TCRdb's copy has only in-frame clones and lacks some. Of about 78,000 clones detected, over 60% appear once; the ten largest clones hold more than 9.5%. Study-wide points: For TCR beta chains, V- and J-gene trimming was later linked to a missense DCLRE1C variant. Only CMV serostatus was available as immune exposure information. The HLA-A and HLA-B alleles of most subjects were reportedly predicted accurately from TCR beta sequences.

The TCR originated in a woman in her forties in good health and CMV-seropositive. The sequenced material came from PBMCs.

The CDR3 DNA reads TGTGCCAGCAGCCAGGGGACAGGGGGCGTGGATAATGAAAAACTGTTTTTT. Amino acid sequence: CASSQGTGGVDNEKLFF. The chain combines TRBV7-9 with TRBJ1-4; 12 bases are a match to TRBD1. This CDR3 contains 17 residues. Per germline, CDR1 SEHNR and CDR2 FQNEAQ (reference sequence). V lost 5 bases, J lost 4 bases, and 8 bases stayed unmatched.